This T cell receptor (beta chain) emerged from a study of T cell changes during pregnancy in multiple sclerosis. Data came from immunoSEQ multiplex PCR; TCRdb stores just in-frame clones and leaves some out. Among roughly 71,000 clones, roughly 92% were seen once, and the ten largest hold under 2%. The V end lost 7 bases, the J end lost 1 base, and 15 bases lay between the germline ends. The CDR3 extends over 15 amino acids. The germline V gene encodes CDR1 SGHRS and CDR2 YFSETQ. The chain employs TRBV5-1 and TRBJ1-3, with D tentatively TRBD1 (6 bases). This TCR derives from a female donor in good health, enrolled as a control in a pregnancy study. Sequenced material: peripheral blood, taken in the first trimester of pregnancy. CDR3 loop: CASGKDSTSGNTIYF. The CDR3 bases are TGCGCCAGCGGAAAGGACAGTACTTCTGGAAACACCATATATTTT.